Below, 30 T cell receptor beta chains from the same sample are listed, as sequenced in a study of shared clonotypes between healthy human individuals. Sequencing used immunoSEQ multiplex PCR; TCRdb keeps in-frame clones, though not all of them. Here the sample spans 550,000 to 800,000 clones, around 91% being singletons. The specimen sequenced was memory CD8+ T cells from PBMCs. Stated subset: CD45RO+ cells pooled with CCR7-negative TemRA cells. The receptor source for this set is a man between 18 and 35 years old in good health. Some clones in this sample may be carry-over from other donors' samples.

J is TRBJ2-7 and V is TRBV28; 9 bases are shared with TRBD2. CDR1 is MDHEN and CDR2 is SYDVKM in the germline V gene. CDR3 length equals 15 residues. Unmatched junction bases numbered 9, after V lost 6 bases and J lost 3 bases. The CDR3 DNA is TGTGCCAGCAGGACCTCCTTAGCGGGAGTCTACGAGCAGTACTTC. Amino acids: CASRTSLAGVYEQYF. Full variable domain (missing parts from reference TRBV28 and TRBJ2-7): DVKVTQSSRYLVKRTGEKVFLECVQDMDHENMFWYRQDPGLGLRLIYFSYDVKMKEKGDIPEGYSVSREKKERFSLILESASTNQTSMYLCASRTSLAGVYEQYFGPGTRLTVT.

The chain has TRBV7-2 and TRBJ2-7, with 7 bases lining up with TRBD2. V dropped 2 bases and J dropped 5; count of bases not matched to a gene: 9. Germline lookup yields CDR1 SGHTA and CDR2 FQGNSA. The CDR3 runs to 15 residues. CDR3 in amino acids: CASSLRRGTYNEQYF. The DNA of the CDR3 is TGTGCCAGCAGCTTAAGGCGGGGGACCTACAACGAGCAGTACTTC. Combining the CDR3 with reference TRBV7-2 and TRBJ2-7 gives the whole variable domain GAGVSQSPSNKVTEKGKDVELRCDPISGHTALYWYRQSLGQGLEFLIYFQGNSAPDKSGLPSDRFSAERTGGSVSTLTIQRTQQEDSAVYLCASSLRRGTYNEQYFGPGTRLTVT.

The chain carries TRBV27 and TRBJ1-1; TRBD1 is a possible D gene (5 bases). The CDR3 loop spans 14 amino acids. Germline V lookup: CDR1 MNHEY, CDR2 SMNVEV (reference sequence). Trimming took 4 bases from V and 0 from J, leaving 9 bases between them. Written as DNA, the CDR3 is TGTGCCAGCAGTTACAGGCCACTGAACACTGAAGCTTTCTTT. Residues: CASSYRPLNTEAFF.

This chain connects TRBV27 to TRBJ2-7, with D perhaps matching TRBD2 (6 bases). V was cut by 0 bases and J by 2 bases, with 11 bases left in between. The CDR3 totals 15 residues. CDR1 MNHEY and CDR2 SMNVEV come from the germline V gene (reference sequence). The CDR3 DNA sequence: TGTGCCAGCAGTTTATCCGGGGGTTGGGCCTACGAGCAGTACTTC. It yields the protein CASSLSGGWAYEQYF.

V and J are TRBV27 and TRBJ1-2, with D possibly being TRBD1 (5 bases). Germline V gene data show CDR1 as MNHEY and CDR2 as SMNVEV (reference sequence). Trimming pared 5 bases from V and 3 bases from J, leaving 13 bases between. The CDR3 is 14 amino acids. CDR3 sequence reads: CASSLDQGDYGYTF. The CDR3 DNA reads TGTGCCAGCAGTCTGGACCAGGGTGACTATGGCTACACCTTC.

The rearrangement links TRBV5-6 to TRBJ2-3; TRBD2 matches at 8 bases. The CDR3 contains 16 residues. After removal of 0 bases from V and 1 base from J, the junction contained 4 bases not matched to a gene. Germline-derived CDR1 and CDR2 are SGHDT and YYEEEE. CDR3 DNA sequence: TGTGCCAGCAGCTTGGATTTGCGGGAGGGCACAGATACGCAGTATTTT. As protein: CASSLDLREGTDTQYF.

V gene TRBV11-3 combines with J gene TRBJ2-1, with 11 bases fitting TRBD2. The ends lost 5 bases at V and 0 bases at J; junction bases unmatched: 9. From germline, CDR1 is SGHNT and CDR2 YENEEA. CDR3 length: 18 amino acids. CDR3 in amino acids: CASSPIAGGPISYNEQFF. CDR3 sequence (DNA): TGTGCCAGCAGCCCCATAGCGGGAGGGCCTATCTCCTACAATGAGCAGTTCTTC.

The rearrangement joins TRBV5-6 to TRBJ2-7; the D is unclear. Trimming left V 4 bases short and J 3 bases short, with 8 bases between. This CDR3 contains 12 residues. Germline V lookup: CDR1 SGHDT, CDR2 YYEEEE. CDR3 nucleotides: TGTGCCAGCAGCATATCGAGCTACGAGCAGTACTTC. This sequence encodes CASSISSYEQYF.

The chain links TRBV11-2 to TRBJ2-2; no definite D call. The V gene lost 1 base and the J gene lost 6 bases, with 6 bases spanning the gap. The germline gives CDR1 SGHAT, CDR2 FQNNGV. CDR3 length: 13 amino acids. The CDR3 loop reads CASSLGVPGELFF. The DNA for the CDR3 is TGTGCCAGCAGCTTAGGGGTTCCCGGGGAGCTGTTTTTT.

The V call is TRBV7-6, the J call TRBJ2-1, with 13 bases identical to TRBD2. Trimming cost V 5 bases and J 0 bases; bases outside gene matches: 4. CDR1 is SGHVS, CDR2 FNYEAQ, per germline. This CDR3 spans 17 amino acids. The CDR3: CASSPRTSGSSYNEQFF. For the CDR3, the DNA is TGTGCCAGCAGCCCCCGGACTAGCGGGAGCTCCTACAATGAGCAGTTCTTC.

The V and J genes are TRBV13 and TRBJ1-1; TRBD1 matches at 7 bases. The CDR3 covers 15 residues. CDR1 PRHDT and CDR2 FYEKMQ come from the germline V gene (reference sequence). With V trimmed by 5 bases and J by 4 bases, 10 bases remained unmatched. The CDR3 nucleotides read TGTGCCAGCAGCCCCCGAAGACAGGGAGGCACTGAAGCTTTCTTT. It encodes CASSPRRQGGTEAFF.

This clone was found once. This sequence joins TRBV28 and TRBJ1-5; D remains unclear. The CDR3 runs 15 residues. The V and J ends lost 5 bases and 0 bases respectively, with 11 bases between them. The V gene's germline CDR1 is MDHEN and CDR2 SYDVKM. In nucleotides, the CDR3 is TGTGCCAGCAGTGGCAGCTTTAATAGCAATCAGCCCCAGCATTTT. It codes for CASSGSFNSNQPQHF.

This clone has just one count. The CDR3 is CASSFFETESPYGYTF. CDR3 sequence (DNA): TGTGCCAGCAGCTTTTTTGAAACAGAAAGTCCCTATGGCTACACCTTC. V usage is TRBV7-9 and J usage is TRBJ1-2; no definite D call. With 3 bases removed from V and 4 bases from J, the gap between germline ends came to 18 bases. This CDR3 spans 16 amino acids. Germline V lookup: CDR1 SEHNR, CDR2 FQNEAQ (reference sequence).

The CDR3 sequence: CASSAGGRNEQFF. The DNA of the CDR3 is TGTGCCAGCAGCGCCGGAGGGCGAAATGAGCAGTTCTTC. The V and J genes are TRBV11-2 and TRBJ2-1, with D possibly matching TRBD2 (6 bases). This CDR3 region has 13 residues. Looked up from germline, CDR1 is SGHAT and CDR2 is FQNNGV. Trimming took 5 bases from V and 7 from J, leaving 12 bases between them.

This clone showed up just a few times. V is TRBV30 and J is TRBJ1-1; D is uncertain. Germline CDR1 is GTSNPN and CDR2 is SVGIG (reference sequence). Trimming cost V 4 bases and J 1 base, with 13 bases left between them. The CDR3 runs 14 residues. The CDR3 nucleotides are TGTGCCTGGAACCAAGCCTACGCGAACACTGAAGCTTTCTTT. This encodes CAWNQAYANTEAFF. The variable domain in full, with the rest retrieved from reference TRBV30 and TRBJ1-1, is SQTIHQWPATLVQPVGSPLSLECTVEGTSNPNLYWYRQAAGRGLQLLFYSVGIGQISSEVPQNLSASRPQDRQFILSSKKLLLSDSGFYLCAWNQAYANTEAFFGQGTRLTVV.

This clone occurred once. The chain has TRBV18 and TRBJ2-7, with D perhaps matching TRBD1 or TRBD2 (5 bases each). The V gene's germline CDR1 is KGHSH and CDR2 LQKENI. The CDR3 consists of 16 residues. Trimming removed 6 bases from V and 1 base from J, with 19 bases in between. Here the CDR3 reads CASSLLRGTGSYEQYF. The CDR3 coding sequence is TGTGCCAGCTCCCTACTCCGTGGGACGGGGTCCTACGAGCAGTACTTC.

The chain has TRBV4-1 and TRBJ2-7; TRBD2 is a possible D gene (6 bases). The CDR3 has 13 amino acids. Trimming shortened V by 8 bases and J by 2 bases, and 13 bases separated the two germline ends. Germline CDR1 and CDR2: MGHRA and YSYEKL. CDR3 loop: CASGERVAYEQYF. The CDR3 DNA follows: TGCGCCAGCGGGGAGCGGGTAGCCTACGAGCAGTACTTC.

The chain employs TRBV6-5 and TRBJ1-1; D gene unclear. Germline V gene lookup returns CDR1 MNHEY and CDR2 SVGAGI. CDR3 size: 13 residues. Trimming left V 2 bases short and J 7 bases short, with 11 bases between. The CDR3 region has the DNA TGTGCCAGCAGTTACGTCATGGAGGTTGAAGCTTTCTTT. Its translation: CASSYVMEVEAFF.

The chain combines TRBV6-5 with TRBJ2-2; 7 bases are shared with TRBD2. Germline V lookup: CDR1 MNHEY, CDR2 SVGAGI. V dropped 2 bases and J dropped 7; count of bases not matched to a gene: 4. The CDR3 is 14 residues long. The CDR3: CASSYPPGGGELFF. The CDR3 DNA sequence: TGTGCCAGCAGTTACCCCCCGGGGGGCGGGGAGCTGTTTTTT.

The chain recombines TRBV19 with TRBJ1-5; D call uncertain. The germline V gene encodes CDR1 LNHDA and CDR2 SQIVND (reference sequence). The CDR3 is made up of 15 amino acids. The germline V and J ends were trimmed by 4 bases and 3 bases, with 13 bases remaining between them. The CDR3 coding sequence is TGTGCCAGTAGTAATGGGGTTAGGCACAATCAGCCCCAGCATTTT. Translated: CASSNGVRHNQPQHF. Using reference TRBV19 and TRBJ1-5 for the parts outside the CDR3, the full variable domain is DGGITQSPKYLFRKEGQNVTLSCEQNLNHDAMYWYRQDPGQGLRLIYYSQIVNDFQKGDIAEGYSVSREKKESFPLTVTSAQKNPTAFYLCASSNGVRHNQPQHFGDGTRLSIL.

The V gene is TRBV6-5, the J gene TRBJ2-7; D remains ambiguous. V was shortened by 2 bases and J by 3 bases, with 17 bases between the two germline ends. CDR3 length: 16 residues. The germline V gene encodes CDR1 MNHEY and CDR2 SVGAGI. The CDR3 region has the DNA TGTGCCAGCAGTTACGGTAGACGAGAGTCAGGCTACGAGCAGTACTTC. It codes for CASSYGRRESGYEQYF.

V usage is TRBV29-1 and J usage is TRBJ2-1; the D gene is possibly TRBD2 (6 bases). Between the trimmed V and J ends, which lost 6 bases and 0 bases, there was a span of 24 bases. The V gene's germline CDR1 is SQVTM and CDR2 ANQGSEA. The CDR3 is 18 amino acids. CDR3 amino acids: CSVVGVGGLPFSYNEQFF. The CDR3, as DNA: TGCAGCGTAGTAGGGGTGGGAGGACTACCCTTCTCCTACAATGAGCAGTTCTTC.

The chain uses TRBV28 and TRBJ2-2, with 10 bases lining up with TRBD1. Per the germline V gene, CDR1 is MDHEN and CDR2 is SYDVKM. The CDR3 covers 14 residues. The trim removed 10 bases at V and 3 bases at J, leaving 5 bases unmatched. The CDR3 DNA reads TGTGCCACGGGAGGGACAGGGGACACCGGGGAGCTGTTTTTT. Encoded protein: CATGGTGDTGELFF.

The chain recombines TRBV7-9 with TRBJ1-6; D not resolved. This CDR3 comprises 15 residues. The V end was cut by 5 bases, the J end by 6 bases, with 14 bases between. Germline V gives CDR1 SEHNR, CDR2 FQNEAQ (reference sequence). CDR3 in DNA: TGTGCCAGCAGCCTCGACGGTGGGATTAATTCACCCCTCCACTTT. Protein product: CASSLDGGINSPLHF.

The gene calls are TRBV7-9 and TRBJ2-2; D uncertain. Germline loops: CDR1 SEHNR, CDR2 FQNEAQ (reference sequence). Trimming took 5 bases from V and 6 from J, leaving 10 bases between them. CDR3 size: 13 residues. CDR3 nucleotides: TGTGCCAGCAGCCAAAGGGTGGCCGGGGAGCTGTTTTTT. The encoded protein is CASSQRVAGELFF.

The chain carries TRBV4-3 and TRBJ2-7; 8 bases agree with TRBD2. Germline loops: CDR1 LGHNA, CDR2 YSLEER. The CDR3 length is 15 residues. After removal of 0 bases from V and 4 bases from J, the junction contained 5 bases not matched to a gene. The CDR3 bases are TGCGCCAGCAGCCAAGAAGCGGGAGAATCGTACGAGCAGTACTTC. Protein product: CASSQEAGESYEQYF.

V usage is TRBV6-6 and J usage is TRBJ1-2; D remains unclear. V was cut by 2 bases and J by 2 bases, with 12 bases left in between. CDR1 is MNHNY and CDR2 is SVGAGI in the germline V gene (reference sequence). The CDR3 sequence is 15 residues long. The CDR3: CASSYMVPSNYGYTF. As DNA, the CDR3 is TGTGCCAGCAGTTACATGGTCCCCTCCAACTATGGCTACACCTTC.

The CDR3 bases are TGTGCCAGCCACTCCGAGGCCGGGAGCTCCTACAATGAGCAGTTCTTC. Encoded protein: CASHSEAGSSYNEQFF. This rearrangement joins TRBV9 to TRBJ2-1, with D tentatively TRBD2 (6 bases). Germline values: CDR1 SGDLS, CDR2 YYNGEE. V lost 7 bases, J lost 0 bases, and 17 bases lay in between. The CDR3 extends over 16 amino acids.

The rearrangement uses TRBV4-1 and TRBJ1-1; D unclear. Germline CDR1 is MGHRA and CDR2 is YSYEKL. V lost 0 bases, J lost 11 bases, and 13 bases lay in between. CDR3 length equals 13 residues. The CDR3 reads CASSQDGRVAAFF. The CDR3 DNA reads TGCGCCAGCAGCCAAGATGGTCGGGTGGCTGCTTTCTTT.

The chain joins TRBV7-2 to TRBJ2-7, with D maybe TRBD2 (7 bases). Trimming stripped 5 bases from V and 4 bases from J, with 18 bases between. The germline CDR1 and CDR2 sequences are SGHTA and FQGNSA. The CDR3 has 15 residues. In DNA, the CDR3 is TGTGCCAGCAGCCTAGTGGTGGGAGGGGGATACGAGCAGTACTTC. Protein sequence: CASSLVVGGGYEQYF. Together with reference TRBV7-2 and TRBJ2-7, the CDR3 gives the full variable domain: GAGVSQSPSNKVTEKGKDVELRCDPISGHTALYWYRQSLGQGLEFLIYFQGNSAPDKSGLPSDRFSAERTGGSVSTLTIQRTQQEDSAVYLCASSLVVGGGYEQYFGPGTRLTVT.